This T cell receptor beta chain stems from a study of early T cells in non-severe SARS-CoV-2 infection. Across the whole study: Bulk RNA from unsorted whole blood was sequenced; chains were unpaired.

As for this clonotype: The antigen is not known.

Overall study findings and caveats: Database matching using VDJdb favored anti-spike CD8 responses, with private and CD4 specificities left missing.

Unique molecular identifier tags were affixed to discrete cDNA molecules. TCRdb itself ran the 5' RACE reads through MiXCR, one entry per CDR3 protein. Among tens of thousands of distinct CDR3 sequences listed, 9% to 15% were seen once. The CDR3 is 14 residues long. Germline lookup yields CDR1 SQVTM and CDR2 ANQGSEA. The V segment lost 4 bases and the J segment 11 bases; nucleotides outside the gene matches: 10. The clonotype comes from an adult who was a healthcare worker with PCR-confirmed SARS-CoV-2 infection or an uninfected control (not recorded which). Sequenced sample: whole blood. V and J are TRBV29-1 and TRBJ2-3; 12 bases match TRBD2. In nucleotides, the CDR3 is TGCAGCGTTGTTGGCCTAGCGGGAGGGAGCTGGCAGTATTTT. Protein product: CSVVGLAGGSWQYF.